This TCR beta chain comes out of a study of CD8+ T cells in alopecia areata. Across the whole study: Patients in the treated group were given tofacitinib by mouth, 5 to 10 mg twice a day.

V lost 7 bases to trimming and J lost 9 bases; unmatched junction nucleotides: 8. Germline V CDR1 and CDR2: MNHEY, SMNVEV (reference sequence). The CDR3 runs 14 residues. This clone has only a few counts. Sequencing used cDNA as its template, made by extracting RNA and reverse transcribing it. Clones were read by immunoSEQ multiplex PCR, and TCRdb kept only the in-frame ones, dropping some. This sample carries over 85,000 clones, under 45% of them seen once, and the ten largest clones take under 0.9%. The chain links TRBV27 to TRBJ2-1; 11 bases line up with TRBD1. Specimen: CD4+ T cells sorted from blood. The TCR originated in a human donor with alopecia areata. The CDR3 DNA follows: TGTGCCAGCACCCCGGGGGACAGGGGGAGTGAGCAGTTCTTC. Translating gives CASTPGDRGSEQFF.